This T cell receptor (beta chain) emerged from a study of CD8 T cells in Susac syndrome. Random hexamers were used to reverse transcribe an amount of roughly 0.45 to 1 ug RNA. One entry per CDR3 protein results from TCRdb running MiXCR on the immunoSEQ multiplex PCR reads. Among fewer than 350,000 distinct CDR3 sequences listed, about 91% were seen once. CDR1 SGHRS and CDR2 YFSETQ come from the germline V gene. V lost 4 bases, J lost 1 base, and 11 bases lay in between. This CDR3 has 14 amino acids. The TCR sequence derives from a human donor with multiple sclerosis. Sequencing was done on a sample of CD4+ T cells from PBMCs. V gene TRBV5-1 combines with J gene TRBJ1-1, with D possibly matching TRBD1 (6 bases). The CDR3 here is CASSQGRENTEAFF. CDR3 in DNA: TGCGCCAGCAGCCAGGGGAGGGAGAACACTGAAGCTTTCTTT.